The 10 T cell receptor beta chains below all came from one sample that was sequenced in a study of CD4+ T cells in melanoma. Produced via immunoSEQ multiplex PCR; TCRdb's table is partial and in-frame only. In the table there are 12,000 to 15,000 clones, about 64% of which are singletons. The sequenced material came from cells from a culture (not recorded whether cultured in vitro). These receptors all come from a human donor with melanoma.

This chain joins TRBV7-9 and TRBJ2-1; D unresolved. Germline V gene lookup returns CDR1 SEHNR and CDR2 FQNEAQ (reference sequence). This CDR3 region has 11 residues. V lost 8 bases and J 4 bases, leaving 6 bases between the germline ends. The DNA for the CDR3 is TGTGCCAGCCAGGAATACAATGAGCAGTTCTTC. Translated, it gives CASQEYNEQFF.

The chain carries TRBV18 and TRBJ1-4, with D possibly matching TRBD1 (6 bases). Germline V gene data show CDR1 as KGHSH and CDR2 as LQKENI. V shed 5 bases and J shed 5 bases, with 18 bases lying between them. The CDR3 has 16 amino acids. The CDR3 sequence is CASSAQSAGANEKLFF. The CDR3 DNA sequence: TGTGCCAGCTCAGCACAAAGCGCAGGGGCAAATGAAAAACTGTTTTTT.

This chain links TRBV4-1 with TRBJ2-5, with D uncertain. The closer fit of TRBJ2-7 to the DNA end suggests the J call may be wrong. The germline V gene has CDR1 MGHRA and CDR2 YSYEKL. CDR3 length: 12 residues. In nucleotides, the CDR3 is TGCGCCAGCAGCCAAGATCACGGCGAGCAGTACTTC. Its protein product is CASSQDHGEQYF.

This rearrangement joins TRBV2 to TRBJ2-5; D may be TRBD1 or TRBD2 (6 bases each). Germline-derived CDR1 and CDR2 are SNHLY and FYNNEI. The V and J ends lost 7 bases and 4 bases respectively, with 10 bases between them. CDR3 length: 12 amino acids. The CDR3 sequence is CASNGGRETQYF. The CDR3 nucleotides are TGTGCCAGCAATGGGGGGCGAGAGACCCAGTACTTC.

This chain connects TRBV14 to TRBJ1-2; no clear D gene. Between the trimmed V and J ends, which lost 1 base and 2 bases, there was a span of 5 bases. This CDR3 is 13 amino acids long. From germline, CDR1 is SGHDN and CDR2 FVKESK. The CDR3 here is CASSQGPNYGYTF. In nucleotides, the CDR3 is TGTGCCAGCAGCCAAGGACCGAACTATGGCTACACCTTC. The whole variable domain, filled in from reference TRBV14 and TRBJ1-2, reads EAGVTQFPSHSVIEKGQTVTLRCDPISGHDNLYWYRRVMGKEIKFLLHFVKESKQDESGMPNNRFLAERTGGTYSTLKVQPAELEDSGVYFCASSQGPNYGYTFGSGTRLTVV.

This clone appeared a few times. The rearrangement links TRBV5-1 to TRBJ1-6; 9 bases are shared with TRBD1. CDR1 is SGHRS and CDR2 is YFSETQ in the germline V gene. The CDR3 spans 16 residues. With 5 bases clipped from V and 6 bases from J, the junction kept 9 bases outside the gene matches. CDR3 sequence (DNA): TGCGCCAGCAGAAATACCCCGGGACAGGGTAATTCACCCCTCCACTTT. Amino acid sequence: CASRNTPGQGNSPLHF. The variable domain in full, with the rest retrieved from reference TRBV5-1 and TRBJ1-6, is KAGVTQTPRYLIKTRGQQVTLSCSPISGHRSVSWYQQTPGQGLQFLFEYFSETQRNKGNFPGRFSGRQFSNSRSEMNVSTLELGDSALYLCASRNTPGQGNSPLHFGNGTRLTVT.

This clone was seen only a few times. The V gene is TRBV9, the J gene TRBJ1-6, with 9 positions matching TRBD1. This CDR3 spans 14 amino acids. The ends lost 0 bases at V and 9 bases at J; junction bases unmatched: 1. Germline CDR1 reads SGDLS; CDR2 reads YYNGEE. This CDR3 is CASSVGTGASPLHF. The CDR3 bases are TGTGCCAGCAGCGTAGGGACAGGGGCTTCACCCCTCCACTTT. The whole variable domain, remainder taken from reference TRBV9 and TRBJ1-6, is DSGVTQTPKHLITATGQRVTLRCSPRSGDLSVYWYQQSLDQGLQFLIQYYNGEERAKGNILERFSAQQFPDLHSELNLSSLELGDSALYFCASSVGTGASPLHFGNGTRLTVT.

The rearrangement uses TRBV11-2 and TRBJ2-3, with 11 positions matching TRBD1. This CDR3 contains 15 residues. Germline V gene data show CDR1 as SGHAT and CDR2 as FQNNGV. Unmatched junction bases numbered 2, after V lost 3 bases and J lost 3 bases. The CDR3 region has the DNA TGTGCCAGCAGCTTTGGACAGGGGGCTACAGATACGCAGTATTTT. Amino acids: CASSFGQGATDTQYF.

The chain joins TRBV10-1 to TRBJ2-3; 7 positions agree with TRBD1. The V gene end was trimmed by 4 bases and the J gene end by 5 bases; junction bases not matched to a gene: 6. CDR1 WNHNN and CDR2 SYGVQD come from the germline V gene (reference sequence). This CDR3 contains 14 residues. The CDR3 loop reads CASSAGGPGDTQYF. For the CDR3, the DNA is TGCGCCAGCAGTGCAGGGGGACCGGGAGATACGCAGTATTTT.

This clone turned up a few times. J is TRBJ1-1 and V is TRBV4-1, with unresolved D. The CDR3 is made up of 13 amino acids. CDR1 MGHRA and CDR2 YSYEKL come from the germline V gene. V dropped 1 base and J dropped 2 bases, with 5 bases sitting between them. The CDR3 sequence: CASSQGHNTEAFF. CDR3 coding DNA: TGCGCCAGCAGCCAAGGACATAACACTGAAGCTTTCTTT.